This T cell receptor beta chain derives from a study of technical replicates of blood from a handful of donors. J was trimmed by 5 bases and V by 3 bases; bases with no gene match: 4. This CDR3 has 14 residues. Germline V lookup: CDR1 SGDLS, CDR2 YYNGEE. Profiled with immunoSEQ multiplex PCR; TCRdb holds only in-frame clones, not every one. The data hold roughly 69,000 clones, with around 97% observed a single time. This clone was observed a single time. The sequenced sample was T cells isolated from PBMCs. The receptor's source is a human donor in good health. The chain carries TRBV9 and TRBJ1-5; 8 bases map to TRBD1. For the CDR3, the DNA is TGTGCCAGCAGCGCCACAGGGGGGGATCAGCCCCAGCATTTT. This translates into CASSATGGDQPQHF.